The 7 T cell receptor beta chains below come from one sample, sequenced in a study of graft-versus-host responses after intestinal transplantation. TCRdb's table, derived via immunoSEQ multiplex PCR, lists solely in-frame clones and lacks some. In the table there are 43,000 or so clones, approximately 92% of which are singletons. The sample was PBMCs, taken approximately 740 days after a first intestinal transplant, on the day of a second. Source of these receptors: a human patient who received an intestinal transplant, so some T cells may come from the graft donor.

V and J are TRBV5-1 and TRBJ1-1; 7 bases align to TRBD1. CDR1 is SGHRS and CDR2 is YFSETQ in the germline V gene. The CDR3 extends over 17 amino acids. J was trimmed by 0 bases and V by 3 bases; bases with no gene match: 11. The CDR3 DNA sequence: TGCGCCAGCAGCTGGACCCCCCTCACAGGGGTGAACACTGAAGCTTTCTTT. Translation: CASSWTPLTGVNTEAFF.

Written as DNA, the CDR3 is TGTGCCAGCACTCCGGGACAGATAAATCAGCCCCAGCATTTT. Its translation is CASTPGQINQPQHF. The V call is TRBV6-6, the J call TRBJ1-5; 7 nucleotides agree with TRBD1. Trimming at V came to 7 bases and at J to 4 bases, leaving 7 bases not matched to a gene. The CDR3 contains 14 residues. Germline CDR1 MNHNY, CDR2 SVGAGI (reference sequence).

CDR3 nucleotide sequence: TGTGCCAGCAGTTGGGCGGGAGGTGGGCCCCAGCATTTT. Translated, it gives CASSWAGGGPQHF. The chain carries TRBV27 and TRBJ1-5; D is uncertain. Trimming took 4 bases from V and 9 from J, leaving 13 bases between them. The CDR3 extends over 13 amino acids. Germline lookup yields CDR1 MNHEY and CDR2 SMNVEV (reference sequence).

V gene TRBV7-9 combines with J gene TRBJ1-4; D gene unclear. From germline, CDR1 is SEHNR and CDR2 FQNEAQ (reference sequence). The germline V and J ends were trimmed by 1 base and 3 bases, with 18 bases remaining between them. The CDR3 is 18 residues long. The CDR3 coding sequence is TGTGCCAGCAGCTTAGGTCTCCGTCAGGCCGGTTCTAATGAAAAACTGTTTTTT. It translates to CASSLGLRQAGSNEKLFF.

The gene calls are TRBV7-9 and TRBJ2-1; a weak D match, TRBD2 (6 bases). In germline, CDR1 is SEHNR, CDR2 FQNEAQ (reference sequence). V gave up 5 bases and J gave up 5 bases, with 19 bases separating them. The CDR3 is 16 residues long. The chain's CDR3 is CASSPTRRDPNNEQFF. The CDR3 DNA reads TGTGCCAGCAGCCCTACCCGGCGGGATCCCAACAATGAGCAGTTCTTC.

J is TRBJ2-1 and V is TRBV7-2; possible D gene TRBD1, 6 bases. The V gene's germline CDR1 is SGHTA and CDR2 FQGNSA. The CDR3 extends over 15 amino acids. Trimming took 5 bases from V and 0 from J, leaving 11 bases between them. The CDR3 region has the DNA TGTGCCAGCAGCCGCGACAGGAGCTCCTACAATGAGCAGTTCTTC. Protein sequence: CASSRDRSSYNEQFF.

The chain is built from TRBV15 and TRBJ2-2; 15 bases agree with TRBD2. CDR1 LNHNV and CDR2 YYDKDF come from the germline V gene (reference sequence). V shed 0 bases and J 5 bases; nucleotides not matched to a gene: 7. The CDR3 has 19 amino acids. The CDR3 protein is CATSRDRGLAGGGTGELFF. In nucleotides, the CDR3 is TGTGCCACCAGCAGAGATCGGGGACTAGCGGGAGGCGGTACCGGGGAGCTGTTTTTT.